The clone carrying this T cell receptor (beta chain) was observed a single time. Its antigen remains unidentified. The source of the sample is a study of shared clonotypes between healthy human individuals. Whole-study context: Each donor contributed plates that comprised three CD4 naive, three CD4 memory, two CD8 naive and one CD8 memory. Study findings and constraints: Four donors shared around 5% of their naive CD4 clonotypes. Estimated richness values were generally larger in naive subsets than in memory subsets. Some clonotypes were shared by all four sorted-subset donors, while others were not shared. The non-shared ones had lower generation probabilities than the shared ones.

V lost 7 bases, J lost 9 bases, and 12 bases stayed unmatched. Germline assignment: CDR1 MGHDK and CDR2 SYGVNS. The CDR3 consists of 17 residues. Assay used: immunoSEQ multiplex PCR; TCRdb lists only in-frame clones, some missing. The table lists under 1,900,000 clones, approximately 98.5% of them singletons. The sequence came from a man younger than 45 in good health. The chain has TRBV25-1 and TRBJ2-1, with 16 bases fitting TRBD2. Sequenced material: naive CD4+ T cells sorted from blood. Specified subset: CD45RA+ positively selected. The DNA for the CDR3 is TGTGCCAGCACGGGGACTAGCGGGAGGGCTTTGTTTGGTGAGCAGTTCTTC. This gives the protein CASTGTSGRALFGEQFF.